The clone carrying this T cell receptor beta chain was detected a few times. The ends were cut back, 6 bases at V and 5 bases at J, with 16 bases in the middle. This CDR3 has 14 residues. CDR1 is MDHEN, CDR2 SYDVKM, per germline. The sample is drawn from a study of response to subunit inactivated influenza vaccine. TCRdb analysed the RT-PCR reads with MiXCR anew, one entry per CDR3 protein. The data hold under 200,000 distinct CDR3 sequences, with roughly 12% observed a single time. These same data were also listed under a study on T cells expressing NK-cell markers. Turning to that study: A 5'RACE template switching approach incorporating UMIs was used to make TCR beta cDNA. Sorted CD3+CD56+NKG2C+, CD3+CD56+NKG2C- and CD3+CD56-NKG2C+ T cells provided the TCR beta repertoires. Among eight sequenced donors, seven carried HCMV seropositivity while one was seronegative.

J is TRBJ1-1 and V is TRBV28; D is uncertain. The specimen comprised CD8+ T cells sorted from PBMCs, sampled approximately 12 days after vaccination. This clonotype was sampled from a middle-aged man who received an inactivated influenza vaccine. CDR3: CASSLGPPGTEAFF. The CDR3 nucleotides read TGTGCCAGCAGCCTCGGACCGCCAGGAACTGAAGCTTTCTTT.